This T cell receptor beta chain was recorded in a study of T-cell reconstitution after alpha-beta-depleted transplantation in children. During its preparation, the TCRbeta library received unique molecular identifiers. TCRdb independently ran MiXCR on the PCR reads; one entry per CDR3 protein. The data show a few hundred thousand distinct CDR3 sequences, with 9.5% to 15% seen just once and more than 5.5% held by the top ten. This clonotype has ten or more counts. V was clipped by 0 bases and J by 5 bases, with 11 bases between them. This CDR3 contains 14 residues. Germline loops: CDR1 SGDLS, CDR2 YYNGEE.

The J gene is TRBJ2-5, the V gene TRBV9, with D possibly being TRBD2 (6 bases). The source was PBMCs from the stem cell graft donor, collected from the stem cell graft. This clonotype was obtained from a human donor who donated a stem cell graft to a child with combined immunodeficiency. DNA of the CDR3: TGTGCCAGCAGCGTAGACGTCGGAGGGGAGACCCAGTACTTC. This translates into CASSVDVGGETQYF.